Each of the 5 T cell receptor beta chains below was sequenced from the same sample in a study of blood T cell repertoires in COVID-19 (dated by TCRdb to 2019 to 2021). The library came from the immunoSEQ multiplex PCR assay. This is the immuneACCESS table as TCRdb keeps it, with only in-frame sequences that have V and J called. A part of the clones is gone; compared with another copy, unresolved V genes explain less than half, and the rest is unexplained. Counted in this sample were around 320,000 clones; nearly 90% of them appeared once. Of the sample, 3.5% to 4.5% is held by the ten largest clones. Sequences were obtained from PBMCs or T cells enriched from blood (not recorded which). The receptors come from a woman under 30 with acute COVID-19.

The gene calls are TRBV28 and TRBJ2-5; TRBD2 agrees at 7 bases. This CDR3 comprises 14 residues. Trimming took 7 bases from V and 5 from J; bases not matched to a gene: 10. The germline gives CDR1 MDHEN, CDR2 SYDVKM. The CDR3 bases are TGTGCCAGCAACGAAGGGAGGGCCAGGGAGACCCAGTACTTC. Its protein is CASNEGRARETQYF. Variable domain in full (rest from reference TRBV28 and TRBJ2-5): DVKVTQSSRYLVKRTGEKVFLECVQDMDHENMFWYRQDPGLGLRLIYFSYDVKMKEKGDIPEGYSVSREKKERFSLILESASTNQTSMYLCASNEGRARETQYFGPGTRLLVL.

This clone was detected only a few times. The CDR3 region is CASSRQLRTDTQYF. As DNA, the CDR3 is TGTGCCAGCAGCCGGCAACTACGCACAGATACGCAGTATTTT. The chain recombines TRBV14 with TRBJ2-3; D not resolved. The CDR3 covers 14 residues. Between the trimmed V and J ends, which lost 4 bases and 1 base, there was a span of 9 bases. The germline V gene has CDR1 SGHDN and CDR2 FVKESK.

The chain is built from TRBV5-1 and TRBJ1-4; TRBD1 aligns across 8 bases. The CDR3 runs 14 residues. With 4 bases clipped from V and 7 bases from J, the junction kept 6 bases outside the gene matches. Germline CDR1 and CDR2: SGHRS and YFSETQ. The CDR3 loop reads CASSPTGTGEKLFF. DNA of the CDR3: TGCGCCAGCAGCCCCACCGGGACAGGTGAAAAACTGTTTTTT.

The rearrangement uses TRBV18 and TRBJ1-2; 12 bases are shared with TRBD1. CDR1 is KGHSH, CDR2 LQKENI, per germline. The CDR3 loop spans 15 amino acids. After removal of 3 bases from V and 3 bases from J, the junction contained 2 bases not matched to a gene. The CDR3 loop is CASSPGTGGDYGYTF. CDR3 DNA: TGTGCCAGCTCACCCGGGACAGGGGGCGACTATGGCTACACCTTC.

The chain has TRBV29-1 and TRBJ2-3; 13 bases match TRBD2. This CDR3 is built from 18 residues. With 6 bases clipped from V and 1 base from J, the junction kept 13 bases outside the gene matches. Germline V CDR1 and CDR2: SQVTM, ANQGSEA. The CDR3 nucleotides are TGCAGCGTCTTTGGAGGGGCCGGGACTAGCGGGGGCACAGATACGCAGTATTTT. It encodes CSVFGGAGTSGGTDTQYF.